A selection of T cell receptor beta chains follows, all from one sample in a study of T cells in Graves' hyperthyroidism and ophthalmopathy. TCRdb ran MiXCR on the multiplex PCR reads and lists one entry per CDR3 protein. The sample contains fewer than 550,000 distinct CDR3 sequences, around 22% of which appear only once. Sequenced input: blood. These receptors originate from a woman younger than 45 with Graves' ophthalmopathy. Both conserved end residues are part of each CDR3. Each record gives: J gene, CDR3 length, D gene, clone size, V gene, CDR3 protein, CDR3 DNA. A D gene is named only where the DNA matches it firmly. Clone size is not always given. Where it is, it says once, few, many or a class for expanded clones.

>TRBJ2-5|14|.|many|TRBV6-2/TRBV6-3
CASSPQGVQETQYF
TGTGCCAGCAGCCCACAGGGAGTCCAAGAGACCCAGTACTTC
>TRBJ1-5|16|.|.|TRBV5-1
CVSSLGTGASNQPQHF
TGCGTCAGCAGCTTGGGTACGGGGGCTAGCAATCAGCCCCAGCATTTT
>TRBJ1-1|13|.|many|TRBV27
CASSSMLNTEAFF
TGTGCCAGCAGTAGTATGCTGAACACTGAAGCTTTCTTT
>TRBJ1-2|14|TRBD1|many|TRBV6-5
CASSYGTGVDGYTF
TGTGCCAGCAGTTACGGGACAGGGGTGGATGGCTACACCTTC
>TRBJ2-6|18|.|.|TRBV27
CASSLSRQITSGANVLTF
TGTGCCAGCAGTTTATCGAGACAGATAACCTCTGGGGCCAACGTCCTGACTTTC
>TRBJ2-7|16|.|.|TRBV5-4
CASSLVKRTVSYEQYF
TGTGCCAGCAGCTTGGTCAAGCGGACCGTCTCCTACGAGCAGTACTTC
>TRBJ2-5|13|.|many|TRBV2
CASSELILETQYF
TGTGCCAGCAGTGAACTAATTCTGGAGACCCAGTACTTC
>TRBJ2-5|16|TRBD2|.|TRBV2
CASSIGGLAGGETQYF
TGTGCCAGCTCAATTGGGGGACTAGCGGGGGGAGAGACCCAGTACTTC
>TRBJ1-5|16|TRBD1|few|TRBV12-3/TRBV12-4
CASSFGVGTGAQPQHF
TGTGCCAGCAGTTTTGGAGTCGGGACAGGGGCCCAGCCCCAGCATTTT
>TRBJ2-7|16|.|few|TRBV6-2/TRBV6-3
CASSFPRSLSSYEQYF
TGTGCCAGCAGTTTCCCAAGATCGTTATCTTCCTACGAGCAGTACTTC
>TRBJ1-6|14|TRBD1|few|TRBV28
CASRTGGTFSPLHF
TGTGCCAGCAGAACAGGGGGCACCTTTTCACCCCTCCACTTT
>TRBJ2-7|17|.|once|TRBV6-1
CASREWWMGVRSYEQYF
TGTGCCAGCAGGGAATGGTGGATGGGGGTCCGTTCCTACGAGCAGTACTTC
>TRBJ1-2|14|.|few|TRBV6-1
CASSEAGGSYGYTF
TGTGCCAGCAGTGAAGCGGGCGGATCCTATGGCTACACCTTC
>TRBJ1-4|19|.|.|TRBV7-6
CASSLRRWGGSPSNEKLFF
TGTGCCAGCAGCTTACGGCGGTGGGGGGGCTCTCCCTCTAATGAAAAACTGTTTTTT
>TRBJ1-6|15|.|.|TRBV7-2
CASSQHMGAGSPLHF
TGTGCCAGCAGCCAACACATGGGGGCTGGGTCACCCCTCCACTTT
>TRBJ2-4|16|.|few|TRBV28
CASSTRGPLAKNIQYF
TGTGCCAGCAGTACTAGGGGCCCCTTAGCCAAAAACATTCAGTACTTC
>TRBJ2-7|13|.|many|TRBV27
CASSFGGTEEQYF
TGTGCCAGCAGTTTCGGCGGAACGGAAGAGCAGTACTTC
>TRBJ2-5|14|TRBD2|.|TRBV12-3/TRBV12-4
CASSEGEGQETQYF
TGTGCCAGCAGTGAAGGGGAGGGCCAAGAGACCCAGTACTTC
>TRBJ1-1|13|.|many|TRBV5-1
CASSLEGGREAFF
TGCGCCAGCAGCTTGGAAGGAGGTCGCGAAGCTTTCTTT
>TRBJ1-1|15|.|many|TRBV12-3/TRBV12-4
CASRAGSGPNTEAFF
TGTGCCAGCAGGGCAGGGTCAGGACCGAACACTGAAGCTTTCTTT
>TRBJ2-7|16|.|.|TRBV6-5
CASSLLPEEGVYEQYF
TGTGCCAGCAGCTTACTACCGGAGGAGGGGGTCTACGAGCAGTACTTC
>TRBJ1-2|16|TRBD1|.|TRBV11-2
CASSLGDRGDNYGYTF
TGTGCCAGCAGCTTAGGGGACAGGGGGGACAACTATGGCTACACCTTC
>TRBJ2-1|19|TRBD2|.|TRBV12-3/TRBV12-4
CASSLASGGGRGRFTEQFF
TGTGCCAGCAGTTTAGCCTCCGGGGGGGGGCGGGGGAGGTTCACGGAGCAGTTCTTC
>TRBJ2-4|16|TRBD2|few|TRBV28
CASSLLSGLGTNIQYF
TGTGCCAGCAGTCTCTTATCGGGACTAGGAACAAACATTCAGTACTTC
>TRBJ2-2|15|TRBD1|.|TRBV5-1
CASSLVDRVTGELFF
TGCGCCAGCAGCTTGGTGGACAGGGTGACCGGGGAGCTGTTTTTT
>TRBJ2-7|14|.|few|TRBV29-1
CSVVLHRDSYEQYF
TGCAGCGTTGTTCTCCACAGGGACTCCTACGAGCAGTACTTC
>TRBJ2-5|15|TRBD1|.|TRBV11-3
CASSLGQNPWETQYF
TGTGCCAGCAGCTTGGGACAGAACCCCTGGGAGACCCAGTACTTC
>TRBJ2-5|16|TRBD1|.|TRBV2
CASSEAGTGLQETQYF
TGTGCCAGCAGTGAAGCCGGGACAGGGTTGCAAGAGACCCAGTACTTC
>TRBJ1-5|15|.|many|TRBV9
CASSASGDSNQPQHF
TGTGCCAGCAGCGCCTCTGGGGATAGCAATCAGCCCCAGCATTTT
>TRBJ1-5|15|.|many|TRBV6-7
CASRNRKWRNQPQHF
TGTGCCAGCAGGAATCGAAAGTGGCGCAATCAGCCCCAGCATTTT
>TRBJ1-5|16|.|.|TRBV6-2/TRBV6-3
CASSFDSGESNQPQHF
TGTGCCAGCAGCTTTGATTCGGGGGAAAGCAATCAGCCCCAGCATTTT
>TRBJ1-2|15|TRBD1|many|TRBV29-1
CSVGDRDTGVYGYTF
TGCAGCGTTGGGGACAGGGATACCGGCGTCTATGGCTACACCTTC
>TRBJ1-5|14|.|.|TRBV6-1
CASTLDPSNQPQHF
TGTGCCAGCACCCTGGACCCTAGCAATCAGCCCCAGCATTTT
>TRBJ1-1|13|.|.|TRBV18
CASTQGWDTEAFF
TGTGCCAGCACTCAGGGTTGGGACACTGAAGCTTTCTTT
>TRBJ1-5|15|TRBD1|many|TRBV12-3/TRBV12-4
CASKTGTASNQPQHF
TGTGCCAGTAAAACCGGGACAGCCTCTAATCAGCCCCAGCATTTT
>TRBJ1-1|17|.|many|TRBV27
CASSFSPLFQTDTEAFF
TGTGCCAGCAGTTTCTCCCCTTTATTCCAGACAGACACTGAAGCTTTCTTT